The 8 T cell receptor beta chains in this list originate from one sample, sequenced in a study of T cells in Graves' hyperthyroidism and ophthalmopathy. The TCR beta CDR3 regions underwent amplification using RNA transcripts as the source. HTBI primers drove first-round RT-PCR of the TCR CDR3. TCRdb reprocessed the multiplex PCR reads via MiXCR and lists one record per CDR3 protein. The repertoire has around 600,000 distinct CDR3 sequences, 45% of them found once; the top ten carry about 7.2%. Sequenced input: peripheral blood or thyroid tissue (not recorded which). Receptors were obtained from an adult man with Graves' disease, either hyperthyroidism or ophthalmopathy (not recorded which).

This clonotype was picked up a small number of times. This chain links TRBV5-1 with TRBJ1-4; D gene unclear. The ends were cut back, 0 bases at V and 0 bases at J, with 3 bases in the middle. The CDR3 is 14 amino acids. Germline-derived CDR1 and CDR2 are SGHRS and YFSETQ. CDR3 DNA: TGCGCCAGCAGCTTGGTCCCAACTAATGAAAAACTGTTTTTT. Its translation is CASSLVPTNEKLFF. Variable domain in full (rest from reference TRBV5-1 and TRBJ1-4): KAGVTQTPRYLIKTRGQQVTLSCSPISGHRSVSWYQQTPGQGLQFLFEYFSETQRNKGNFPGRFSGRQFSNSRSEMNVSTLELGDSALYLCASSLVPTNEKLFFGSGTQLSVL.

This clonotype came up a few times. V gene TRBV9 combines with J gene TRBJ2-6; 7 bases line up with TRBD1. The CDR3 is 17 amino acids. CDR1 is SGDLS, CDR2 YYNGEE, per germline. J gave up 0 bases and V 0 bases, and 3 bases lay outside the gene matches. CDR3 DNA sequence: TGTGCCAGCAGCGTAGGTCCAGGGGGCTCTGGGGCCAACGTCCTGACTTTC. It codes for CASSVGPGGSGANVLTF.

As for this clonotype: This is likely a read error, given that the CDR3 carries no conserved phenylalanine or tryptophan at its end. The chain has TRBV7-8 and TRBJ1-6; a weak D match, TRBD1 (6 bases). Per germline, CDR1 SGHVS and CDR2 FQNEAQ. The CDR3 covers 13 residues. V was shortened by 7 bases and J by 7 bases, with 11 bases between the two germline ends. CDR3 in amino acids: CASKGGANSPLHL. The CDR3 nucleotides are TGTGCCAGCAAGGGGGGGGCCAATTCACCCCTCCACCTT.

V and J are TRBV29-1 and TRBJ2-6; D not certain. CDR1 and CDR2 from the germline V gene are SQVTM and ANQGSEA. The CDR3 length is 13 residues. Between the trimmed V and J ends, which lost 6 bases and 0 bases, there was a span of 6 bases. Written as DNA, the CDR3 is TGCAGCGTAGCCAACTCTGGGGCCAACGTCCTGACTTTC. It yields the protein CSVANSGANVLTF.

V gene TRBV20-1 combines with J gene TRBJ1-2, with 10 bases fitting TRBD1. This CDR3 spans 18 amino acids. CDR1 is DFQATT, CDR2 SNEGSKA, per germline (reference sequence). V gave up 5 bases and J gave up 0 bases; unmatched junction bases: 15. CDR3 in amino acids: CSAGTGTGVKGSNYGYTF. The CDR3 nucleotides read TGCAGTGCTGGTACCGGGACAGGGGTTAAGGGATCTAACTATGGCTACACCTTC.

For this clonotype: Possible read error: a much larger clone is one base away. This chain links TRBV29-1 with TRBJ2-5; possible D gene TRBD1, 6 bases. From germline, CDR1 is SQVTM and CDR2 ANQGSEA. Trimming left V 5 bases short and J 0 bases short, with 13 bases between. The CDR3 has 14 residues. The CDR3 nucleotides are TGCAGCGTTTGTAGGACAGCGAACCAAGAGACCCAGTACTTC. Amino acid sequence: CSVCRTANQETQYF.

In its sample, this clonotype was seen a few times. This chain uses TRBV6-6 with TRBJ2-6, with D hard to call. The CDR3 contains 14 residues. Germline V gene lookup returns CDR1 MNHNY and CDR2 SVGAGI (reference sequence). V was shortened by 7 bases and J by 0 bases, with 7 bases between the two germline ends. The CDR3 region is CASTLNSGANVLTF. The CDR3 DNA is TGTGCCAGCACACTCAACTCTGGGGCCAACGTCCTGACTTTC.

This clonotype has a count of ten or more. The gene calls are TRBV2 and TRBJ1-4; D is perhaps TRBD1 (5 bases). The CDR3 is made up of 13 amino acids. Trimming removed 8 bases from V and 3 bases from J, with 10 bases in between. CDR1 and CDR2 from the germline V gene are SNHLY and FYNNEI. CDR3 in DNA: TGTGCCAGCGGGACGGATCCTAATGAAAAACTGTTTTTT. Translating it yields CASGTDPNEKLFF.